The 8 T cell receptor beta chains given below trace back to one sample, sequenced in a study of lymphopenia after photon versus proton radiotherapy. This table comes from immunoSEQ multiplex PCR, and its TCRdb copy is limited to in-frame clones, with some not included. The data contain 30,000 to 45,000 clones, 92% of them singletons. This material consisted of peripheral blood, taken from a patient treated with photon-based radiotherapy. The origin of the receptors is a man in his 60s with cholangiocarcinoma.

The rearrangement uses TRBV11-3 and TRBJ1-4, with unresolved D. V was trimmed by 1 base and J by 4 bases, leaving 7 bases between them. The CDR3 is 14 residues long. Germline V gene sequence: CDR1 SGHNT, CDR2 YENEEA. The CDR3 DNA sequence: TGTGCCAGCAGCTTAGGCAGTTATAATGAAAAACTGTTTTTT. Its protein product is CASSLGSYNEKLFF.

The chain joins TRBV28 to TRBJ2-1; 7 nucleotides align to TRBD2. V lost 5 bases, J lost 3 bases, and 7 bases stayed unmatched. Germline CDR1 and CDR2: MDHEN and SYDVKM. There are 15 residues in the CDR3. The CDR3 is CASSVIRGDYNEQFF. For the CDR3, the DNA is TGTGCCAGCAGTGTAATCCGGGGGGACTACAATGAGCAGTTCTTC. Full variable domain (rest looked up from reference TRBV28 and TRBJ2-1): DVKVTQSSRYLVKRTGEKVFLECVQDMDHENMFWYRQDPGLGLRLIYFSYDVKMKEKGDIPEGYSVSREKKERFSLILESASTNQTSMYLCASSVIRGDYNEQFFGPGTRLTVL.

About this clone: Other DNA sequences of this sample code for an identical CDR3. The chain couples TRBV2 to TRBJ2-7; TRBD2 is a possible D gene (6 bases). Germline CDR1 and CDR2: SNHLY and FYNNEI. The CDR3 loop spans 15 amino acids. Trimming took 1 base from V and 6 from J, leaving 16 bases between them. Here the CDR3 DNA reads TGTGCCAGCAGTGAAGAAGGGTGGGCTAGCGCCGAGCAGTACTTC. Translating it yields CASSEEGWASAEQYF.

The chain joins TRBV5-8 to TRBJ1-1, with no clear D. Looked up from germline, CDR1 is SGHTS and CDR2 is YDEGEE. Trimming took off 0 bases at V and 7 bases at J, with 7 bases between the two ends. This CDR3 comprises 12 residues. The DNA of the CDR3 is TGTGCCAGCAGCTTGGCTCCGGGTGAAGCTTTCTTT. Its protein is CASSLAPGEAFF. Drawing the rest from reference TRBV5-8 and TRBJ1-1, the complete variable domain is EAGVTQSPTHLIKTRGQQATLRCSPISGHTSVYWYQQALGLGLQFLLWYDEGEERNRGNFPPRFSGRQFPNYSSELNVNALELEDSALYLCASSLAPGEAFFGQGTRLTVV.

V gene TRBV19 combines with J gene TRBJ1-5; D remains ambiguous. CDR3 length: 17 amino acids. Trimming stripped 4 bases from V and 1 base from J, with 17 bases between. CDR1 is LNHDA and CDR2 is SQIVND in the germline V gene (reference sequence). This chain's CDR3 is CASSRTDQERSNQPQHF. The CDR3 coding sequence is TGTGCCAGTAGTAGGACGGATCAAGAGAGGAGCAATCAGCCCCAGCATTTT.

This CDR3 reads CASSSQQGTDTQYF. In nucleotides, the CDR3 is TGTGCCAGCAGCTCCCAACAGGGGACAGATACGCAGTATTTT. The chain recombines TRBV5-4 with TRBJ2-3; 7 bases line up with TRBD1. The CDR3 has 14 amino acids. With 3 bases clipped from V and 3 bases from J, the junction kept 4 bases outside the gene matches. CDR1 and CDR2 from the germline V gene are SGHNT and YYREEE (reference sequence).

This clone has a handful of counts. The CDR3 spells CASSLGLAGGQNEQFF. For the CDR3, the DNA is TGTGCCAGCAGTTTAGGGCTAGCGGGGGGTCAGAATGAGCAGTTCTTC. V usage is TRBV6-5 and J usage is TRBJ2-1; 11 bases agree with TRBD2. CDR3 size: 16 residues. Trimming at V came to 4 bases and at J to 7 bases, leaving 9 bases not matched to a gene. CDR1 and CDR2 (germline): MNHEY, SVGAGI.

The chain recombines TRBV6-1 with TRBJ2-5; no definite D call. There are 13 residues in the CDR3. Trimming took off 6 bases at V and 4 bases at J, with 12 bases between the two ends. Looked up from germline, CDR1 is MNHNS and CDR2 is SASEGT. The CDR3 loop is CASSPGPGETQYF. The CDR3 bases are TGTGCCAGCAGCCCCGGGCCCGGAGAGACCCAGTACTTC.